One and the same sample provided the 20 T cell receptor beta chains below, sequenced in a study of glioma-infiltrating T cells. Using RNA template, CDR3s of TCR alpha and beta were amplified with iRepertoire arm-PCR. TCRdb passed the multiplex PCR reads through MiXCR, listing each CDR3 protein once. This table has around 390,000 distinct CDR3 sequences, around 45% appearing once. The sequenced material came from glioma tissue, nonneoplastic brain tissue, or PBMCs (not recorded which). Receptors originate from a human donor with low-grade glioma or glioblastoma, undergoing nonglioma brain surgery, or in good health (not recorded which).

Comment on this clonotype: Germline and junction disagree at one end, which may indicate a read error. J is TRBJ1-5 and V is TRBV4-3; the D gene is possibly TRBD1 (5 bases). The CDR3 length is 14 residues. CDR1 and CDR2 (germline): LGHNA, YSLEER. CDR3 loop: CASSLDTRNHPQHF. The CDR3 coding sequence is TGCGCCAGCAGCCTGGACACTCGCAATCATCCCCAGCATTTT.

The chain is built from TRBV7-9 and TRBJ2-2; D possibly corresponds to TRBD2 (6 bases). V was trimmed by 3 bases and J by 0 bases, leaving 20 bases between them. This CDR3 has 19 amino acids. Per germline, CDR1 SEHNR and CDR2 FQNEAQ (reference sequence). The CDR3 protein is CASSFIFRRAVTNTGELFF. DNA for the CDR3: TGTGCCAGCAGCTTCATTTTCAGGAGGGCTGTCACGAACACCGGGGAGCTGTTTTTT.

The J gene is TRBJ2-1, the V gene TRBV6-9; D gene ambiguous. The length of the CDR3 is 13 residues. Per the germline V gene, CDR1 is MNHGY and CDR2 is SVAAGI. The V end was cut by 3 bases, the J end by 15 bases, with 18 bases between. CDR3 in amino acids: CASSYGYSTKRFF. The CDR3 region has the DNA TGTGCCAGCAGTTACGGATATAGCACCAAGCGGTTCTTC.

This chain connects TRBV4-1 to TRBJ2-1; maybe TRBD2 (6 bases). From germline, CDR1 is MGHRA and CDR2 YSYEKL. The V and J ends lost 0 bases and 1 base respectively, with 16 bases between them. This CDR3 has 18 residues. CDR3 DNA: TGCGCCAGCAGCCAAGAGGATAGTGGGGGGTTGTCCTACAATGAGCAGTTCTTC. Encoded protein: CASSQEDSGGLSYNEQFF.

The chain recombines TRBV7-2 with TRBJ1-1; D perhaps matches TRBD1 (5 bases). V gave up 5 bases and J gave up 0 bases, with 10 bases separating them. The germline CDR1 and CDR2 sequences are SGHTA and FQGNSA. This CDR3 spans 14 amino acids. CDR3 loop: CASSPGPVNTEAFF. The CDR3 DNA is TGTGCCAGCAGCCCGGGACCGGTGAACACTGAAGCTTTCTTT.

This clonotype has more than one count but fewer than ten. The chain combines TRBV7-2 with TRBJ1-5; D is unclear. V lost 5 bases and J 0 bases, leaving 11 bases between the germline ends. The CDR3 is 15 amino acids. Per the germline V gene, CDR1 is SGHTA and CDR2 is FQGNSA. This chain's CDR3 is CASSTSGNSNQPQHF. For the CDR3, the DNA is TGTGCCAGCAGCACCTCAGGAAATAGCAATCAGCCCCAGCATTTT.

With regard to this clonotype: Its ends do not fully match the called genes, so a read error is possible. This chain uses TRBV4-1 with TRBJ2-7; D ambiguous. The CDR3 is made up of 16 amino acids. Germline CDR1 reads MGHRA; CDR2 reads YSYEKL. CDR3 in amino acids: CASSRDLSVSSYKQYF. The DNA of the CDR3 is TGCGCCAGCAGCCGAGATCTTTCCGTAAGCTCCTACAAGCAGTACTTC.

V usage is TRBV9 and J usage is TRBJ2-7; no definite D call. The V gene lost 0 bases and the J gene lost 3 bases, with 10 bases spanning the gap. Germline V gene lookup returns CDR1 SGDLS and CDR2 YYNGEE. The CDR3 loop spans 14 amino acids. Written as DNA, the CDR3 is TGTGCCAGCAGCGTAGCGAGTGCAAACTACGAGCAGTACTTC. Protein: CASSVASANYEQYF.

With regard to this clonotype: Just one base apart from a much larger clone, this may be a read error. The chain links TRBV28 to TRBJ2-7; D tentatively fits TRBD1 or TRBD2 (5 bases each). The CDR3 covers 14 residues. The germline V gene encodes CDR1 MDHEN and CDR2 SYDVKM. The DNA for the CDR3 is TGTGCCGGCAGTTTACCGGGACGGCTCTACGAGCAGTACTTC. This sequence encodes CAGSLPGRLYEQYF.

This clonotype was detected many times. CDR3 nucleotide sequence: TGTGTCTCACGGACTGGAGTCTATGGCTACACCTTC. As protein: CVSRTGVYGYTF. The chain recombines TRBV28 with TRBJ1-2; D gene uncertain. CDR1 MDHEN and CDR2 SYDVKM come from the germline V gene. There are 12 residues in the CDR3.

This clonotype was counted at least ten times. The chain uses TRBV28 and TRBJ1-1; possible D gene TRBD1, 5 bases. The ends were cut back, 5 bases at V and 4 bases at J, with 14 bases in the middle. Germline-derived CDR1 and CDR2 are MDHEN and SYDVKM. CDR3 length equals 14 residues. The CDR3 loop reads CASSTVDRGTEAFF. The CDR3 DNA reads as TGTGCCAGCAGTACAGTTGATAGGGGCACTGAAGCTTTCTTT.

Regarding this clonotype: This may be a read error: a much more frequent sequence differs by one nucleotide. The genes are TRBV15 and TRBJ2-7; 8 bases match TRBD2. Germline CDR1 and CDR2: LNHNV and YYDKDF (reference sequence). The CDR3 is 15 amino acids. The CDR3 DNA sequence: TGTGCCACCAGCAGAGCCGGGACTAGGTCCTACGGGCAGTACTTC. Its protein is CATSRAGTRSYGQYF.

This clonotype was found a few times. The chain joins TRBV4-1 to TRBJ1-4; a possible D gene is TRBD1 (6 bases). V lost 0 bases to trimming and J lost 5 bases, with 13 bases between them. The CDR3 is made up of 16 amino acids. From germline, CDR1 is MGHRA and CDR2 YSYEKL. CDR3 region: CASSQDGTGRNEKLFF. CDR3 DNA sequence: TGCGCCAGCAGCCAAGATGGCACAGGGAGAAATGAAAAACTGTTTTTT.

This clonotype was observed at least ten times. V is TRBV25-1 and J is TRBJ2-3; 10 positions match TRBD2. Per germline, CDR1 MGHDK and CDR2 SYGVNS. V shed 5 bases, J shed 5 bases, and the junction held 10 bases outside the gene matches. The CDR3 extends over 16 amino acids. The CDR3 protein is CASSRSGRAYLDTQYF. Written as DNA, the CDR3 is TGTGCCAGCAGTAGAAGCGGGAGGGCCTATTTAGATACGCAGTATTTT.

This clonotype occurred once. The junction departs from germline at one end; a sequencing error may be responsible. V gene TRBV5-6 combines with J gene TRBJ2-1; TRBD1 might be the D (6 bases). CDR3 length: 12 residues. Germline lookup yields CDR1 SGHDT and CDR2 YYEEEE. The CDR3, as DNA: TGTGCCAGCAGTCTTGACAGGAATGAGCAGTTATTC. It is translated as CASSLDRNEQLF.

This clonotype was counted at least ten times. The V call is TRBV7-2, the J call TRBJ1-1; D ambiguous. The CDR3 extends over 13 amino acids. The V gene's germline CDR1 is SGHTA and CDR2 FQGNSA. Deletions cut 2 bases from V and 4 bases from J, with 8 bases between. CDR3 bases: TGTGCCAGCAGCTTATTAATGGGCACTGAAGCTTTCTTT. Translated: CASSLLMGTEAFF.

This clonotype was recorded at least ten times. Being one base from a much bigger clone, this may be a read error. The V call is TRBV7-2, the J call TRBJ2-7; D call uncertain. The V end was cut by 3 bases, the J end by 3 bases, with 3 bases between. The V gene's germline CDR1 is SGHTA and CDR2 FQGNSA. The CDR3 length is 11 residues. The DNA for the CDR3 is TGTGCCAGCAGCTTTTACTACGAGCAGTACTTC. Protein: CASSFYYEQYF.

The chain has TRBV19 and TRBJ1-1; 7 bases line up with TRBD1. The V segment lost 5 bases and the J segment 0 bases; nucleotides outside the gene matches: 6. CDR1 is LNHDA and CDR2 is SQIVND in the germline V gene (reference sequence). This CDR3 is 15 amino acids long. CDR3 bases: TGTGCCAGTAGTGTGACAGGGAATCTGAACACTGAAGCTTTCTTT. Translation: CASSVTGNLNTEAFF.

The gene calls are TRBV20-1 and TRBJ2-1; 11 bases map to TRBD2. The V segment lost 5 bases and the J segment 9 bases; nucleotides outside the gene matches: 9. This CDR3 spans 14 amino acids. CDR1 and CDR2 (germline): DFQATT, SNEGSKA (reference sequence). CDR3 in DNA: TGCAGTGCTCCCCCCGGAGGGACTAGCGGTGAGCAGTTCTTC. Protein sequence: CSAPPGGTSGEQFF.

In its sample, this clonotype was seen many times. J is TRBJ1-2 and V is TRBV6-6; 7 positions agree with TRBD1. Trimming at V came to 0 bases and at J to 3 bases, leaving 4 bases not matched to a gene. The germline CDR1 and CDR2 sequences are MNHNY and SVGAGI (reference sequence). This CDR3 has 15 residues. CDR3 residues: CASSYSTGVDYGYTF. Here the CDR3 DNA reads TGTGCCAGCAGTTACTCCACAGGGGTGGACTATGGCTACACCTTC.